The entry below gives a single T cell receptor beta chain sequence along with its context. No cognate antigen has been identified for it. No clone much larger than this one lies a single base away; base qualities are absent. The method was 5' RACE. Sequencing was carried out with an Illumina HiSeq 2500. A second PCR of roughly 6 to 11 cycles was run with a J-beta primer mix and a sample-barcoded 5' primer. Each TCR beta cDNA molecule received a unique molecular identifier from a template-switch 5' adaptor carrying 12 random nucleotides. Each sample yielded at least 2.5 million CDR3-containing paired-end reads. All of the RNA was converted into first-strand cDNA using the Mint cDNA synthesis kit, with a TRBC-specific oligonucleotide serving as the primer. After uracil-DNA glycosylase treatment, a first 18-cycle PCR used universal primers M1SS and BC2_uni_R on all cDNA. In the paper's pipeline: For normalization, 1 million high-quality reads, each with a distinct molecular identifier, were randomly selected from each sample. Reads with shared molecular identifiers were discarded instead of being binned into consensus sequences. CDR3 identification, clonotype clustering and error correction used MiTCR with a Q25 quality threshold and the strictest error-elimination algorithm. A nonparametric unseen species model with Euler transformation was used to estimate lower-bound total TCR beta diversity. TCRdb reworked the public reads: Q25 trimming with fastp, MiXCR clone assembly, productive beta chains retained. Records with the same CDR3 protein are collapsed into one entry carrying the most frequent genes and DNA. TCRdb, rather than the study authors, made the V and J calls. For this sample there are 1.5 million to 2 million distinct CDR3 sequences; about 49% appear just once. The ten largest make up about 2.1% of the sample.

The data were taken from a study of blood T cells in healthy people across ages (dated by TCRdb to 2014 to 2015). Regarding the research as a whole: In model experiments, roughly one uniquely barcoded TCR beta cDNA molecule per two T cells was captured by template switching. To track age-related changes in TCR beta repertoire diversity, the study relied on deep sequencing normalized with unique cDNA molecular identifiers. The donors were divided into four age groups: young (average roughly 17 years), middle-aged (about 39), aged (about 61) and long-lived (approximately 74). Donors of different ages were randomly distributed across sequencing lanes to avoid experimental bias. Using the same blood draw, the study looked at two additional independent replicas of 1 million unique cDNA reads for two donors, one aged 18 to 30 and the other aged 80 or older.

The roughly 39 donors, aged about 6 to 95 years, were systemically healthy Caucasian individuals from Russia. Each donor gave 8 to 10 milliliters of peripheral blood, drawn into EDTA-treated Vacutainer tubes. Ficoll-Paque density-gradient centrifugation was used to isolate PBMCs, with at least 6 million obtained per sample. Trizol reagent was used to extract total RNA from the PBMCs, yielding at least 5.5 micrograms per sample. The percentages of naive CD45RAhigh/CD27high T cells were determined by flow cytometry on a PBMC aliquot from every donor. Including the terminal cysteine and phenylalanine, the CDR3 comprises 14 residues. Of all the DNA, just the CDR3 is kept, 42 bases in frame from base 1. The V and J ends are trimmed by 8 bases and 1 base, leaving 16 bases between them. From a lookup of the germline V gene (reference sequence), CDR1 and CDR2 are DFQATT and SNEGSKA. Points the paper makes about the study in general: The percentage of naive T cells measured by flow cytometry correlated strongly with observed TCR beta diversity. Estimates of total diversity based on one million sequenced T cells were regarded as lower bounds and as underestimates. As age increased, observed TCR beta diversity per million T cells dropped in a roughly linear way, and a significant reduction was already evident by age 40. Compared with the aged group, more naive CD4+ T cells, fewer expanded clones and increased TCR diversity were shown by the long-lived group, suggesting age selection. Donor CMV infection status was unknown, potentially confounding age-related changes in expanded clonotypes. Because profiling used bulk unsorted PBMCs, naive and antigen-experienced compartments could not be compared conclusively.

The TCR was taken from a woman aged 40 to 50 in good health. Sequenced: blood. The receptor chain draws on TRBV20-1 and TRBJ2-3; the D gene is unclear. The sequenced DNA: TGCAGTACGTACGATACAACGGGCACAGATACGCAGTATTTT. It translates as CSTYDTTGTDTQYF.